A selection of T cell receptor beta chains follows, all from one sample in a study of T cells in Graves' hyperthyroidism and ophthalmopathy. TCRdb ran MiXCR on the multiplex PCR reads and lists one entry per CDR3 protein. Among over 300,000 distinct CDR3 sequences listed, approximately 15% were seen once. Sequencing was carried out using blood. These receptor sequences come from a woman in her thirties or forties with Graves' ophthalmopathy. Both conserved end residues are part of each CDR3. A D gene is named only where the DNA matches it firmly. Size is stated for part of the rows, as once, few or many counts, or as a class when the clone is expanded.

cdr3_nt,cdr3_aa,j_call,v_call,d_call,clone_size
TGTGCCAGCAGCCCCCCTCGACTAGCGGCCACAGATACGCAGTATTTT,CASSPPRLAATDTQYF,TRBJ2-3,TRBV7-9,TRBD2,many
TGTGCCAGCAGCTTCAGCTCCTACAATGAGCAGTTCTTC,CASSFSSYNEQFF,TRBJ2-1,TRBV7-2,.,many
TGTGCCAGCAGCCTCCTTGGCGGACCTAGCACAGATACGCAGTATTTT,CASSLLGGPSTDTQYF,TRBJ2-3,TRBV7-2,.,many
TGTGCCAGCAGCTTAGGGCAGACCGGGGCCAACGTCCTGACTTTC,CASSLGQTGANVLTF,TRBJ2-6,TRBV7-9,.,.
TGCAGTGCTAGAGACAGGGTCGGTGAGACCCAGTACTTC,CSARDRVGETQYF,TRBJ2-5,TRBV20-1,.,.
TGTGCCAGCAGTTACTCGGTTGTCGGGTACTCTGGAAACCCCATATATTTT,CASSYSVVGYSGNPIYF,TRBJ1-3,TRBV6-2/TRBV6-3,.,.
TGTGCCAGCAGCTTTGGGACAGGGGGAAACATTCAGTACTTC,CASSFGTGGNIQYF,TRBJ2-4,TRBV5-6,TRBD1,.
TGTGCTTGCCGACAGGGGCTCTATGGCTACACCTTC,CACRQGLYGYTF,TRBJ1-2,TRBV27,TRBD1,many
TGTGCCAGCAGTTACGGTACAGGGGTCCAATCCGAGCAGTACTTC,CASSYGTGVQSEQYF,TRBJ2-7,TRBV6-5,TRBD1,many
TGCGCCAGCAGCCAAGCCGGCGGGGCTTACGAGCAGTACTTC,CASSQAGGAYEQYF,TRBJ2-7,TRBV4-1,.,many
TGTGCCAGCAGTCCCCTGTTCACCCGAGGCAATCAGCCCCAGCATTTT,CASSPLFTRGNQPQHF,TRBJ1-5,TRBV27,.,.
TGTGCCAGCAGCCCGAGGGGCGGGGAGGGGGAGCAGTTCTTC,CASSPRGGEGEQFF,TRBJ2-1,TRBV11-2,TRBD2,many
TGCAGTGCTAGATCAACCAGGGACGAGGGTTCACCCCTCCACTTT,CSARSTRDEGSPLHF,TRBJ1-6,TRBV20-1,.,many
TGTGCCAGCAGTCCCAGCGGGCCCGATAGTTCACCCCTCCACTTT,CASSPSGPDSSPLHF,TRBJ1-6,TRBV27,.,many
TGTGCCAGCAGTTTTGGACTAGCGCCTGCGAGGAATGAGCAGTTCTTC,CASSFGLAPARNEQFF,TRBJ2-1,TRBV28,TRBD2,many
TGTGCCAGCACCCGAGGGACTAGCGTCACAGATACGCAGTATTTT,CASTRGTSVTDTQYF,TRBJ2-3,TRBV7-6,TRBD2,few
TGTGCCAGCAGTCGGGGACAGGGGGCAACTGGAAACACCATATATTTT,CASSRGQGATGNTIYF,TRBJ1-3,TRBV12-3/TRBV12-4,TRBD1,many
TGCAGTGCCGTATTACTGACACGAAGCAATGAGCAGTTCTTC,CSAVLLTRSNEQFF,TRBJ2-1,TRBV20-1,.,many
TGTGCCAGCAGTGTGGACACGCCAAGGGAGCCCCAGCATTTT,CASSVDTPREPQHF,TRBJ1-5,TRBV6-1,.,many
TGTGCCAGCAGTGACAGGGGGCGCTTCGATACGCAGTATTTT,CASSDRGRFDTQYF,TRBJ2-3,TRBV27,TRBD1,many
TGTGCCAGCAGTTTTGGGACAAAAGAAAAACTGTTTTTT,CASSFGTKEKLFF,TRBJ1-4,TRBV12-3/TRBV12-4,.,many
TGTGCCAGCAGCTCCCGGTACCCGGGGGGGCCGACAGATACGCAGTATTTT,CASSSRYPGGPTDTQYF,TRBJ2-3,TRBV7-2,TRBD2,many
TGTGCCAGTAGTATAGTCCGGGGGACGGACACCGGGGAGCTGTTTTTT,CASSIVRGTDTGELFF,TRBJ2-2,TRBV19,.,many
TGTGCCAGCAGTCGGGACAGGGGTTCCTACAATGAGCAGTTCTTC,CASSRDRGSYNEQFF,TRBJ2-1,TRBV27,TRBD1,.
TGTGCCAGCAGCGTAGCGAGGGCCTCCTACAATGAGCAGTTCTTC,CASSVARASYNEQFF,TRBJ2-1,TRBV9,.,many
TGCAGTGCTAGAGATCCCCGACTAGCGGGAATAGTTGGGAAGTACGAGCAGTACTTC,CSARDPRLAGIVGKYEQYF,TRBJ2-7,TRBV20-1,TRBD2,.
TGTGCCATCAGTGGGCAGGCCAATAACTATGGCTACACCTTC,CAISGQANNYGYTF,TRBJ1-2,TRBV10-3,.,many
TGTGCCAGCAGCGCCACTCAGGGGGCGGTTGAGCAGTTCTTC,CASSATQGAVEQFF,TRBJ2-1,TRBV7-9,TRBD1,few
TGTGCCAGCAAAAGGGTAGACTCCTACGAGCAGTACTTC,CASKRVDSYEQYF,TRBJ2-7,TRBV2,.,many